Each of the 8 T cell receptor beta chains below was sequenced from the same sample in a study of T cell responses to AZD1222 COVID-19 vaccine. Measured with immunoSEQ multiplex PCR; TCRdb has only the in-frame clones, and not every one. Among around 150,000 clones listed, roughly 88% were seen once. Sequenced material: peripheral blood, taken on day 0 of AZD1222 vaccination. Every receptor here comes from an adult in good health.

The V and J genes are TRBV6-6 and TRBJ2-2; D is undetermined. The CDR3 extends over 12 amino acids. Trimming pared 8 bases from V and 2 bases from J, leaving 6 bases between. Germline values: CDR1 MNHNY, CDR2 SVGAGI (reference sequence). The CDR3 DNA reads TGTGCCAGCGGGCGAAACACCGGGGAGCTGTTTTTT. Translation gives CASGRNTGELFF.

This clone appeared once. This rearrangement joins TRBV30 to TRBJ1-5; a weak D match, TRBD1 (5 bases). V gave up 2 bases and J gave up 3 bases, with 8 bases separating them. Germline CDR1 is GTSNPN and CDR2 is SVGIG (reference sequence). The CDR3 totals 13 residues. This CDR3 is CAWSIGVNQPQHF. The CDR3 DNA reads as TGTGCCTGGAGTATAGGGGTCAATCAGCCCCAGCATTTT.

The chain is built from TRBV5-4 and TRBJ2-5; 12 nucleotides align to TRBD2. The ends lost 0 bases at V and 4 bases at J; junction bases unmatched: 1. The CDR3 covers 15 residues. CDR1 and CDR2 from the germline V gene are SGHNT and YYREEE (reference sequence). In DNA, the CDR3 is TGTGCCAGCAGCTTGGAGGGACTAGCGGGAGAGACCCAGTACTTC. Residues: CASSLEGLAGETQYF.

Points on this clone: This sample also contains other DNA sequences that code for the same CDR3. The chain recombines TRBV30 with TRBJ1-1, with D unresolved. CDR3 length: 13 residues. Trimming left V 0 bases short and J 5 bases short, with 10 bases between. Germline V gene sequence: CDR1 GTSNPN, CDR2 SVGIG (reference sequence). CDR3 region: CAWSVRGGTEAFF. CDR3 in DNA: TGTGCCTGGAGTGTACGGGGAGGGACTGAAGCTTTCTTT.

DNA of the CDR3: TGTGCCAGCAGCCCGGACAGGGGGATTGACGAAAAACTGTTTTTT. Its translation: CASSPDRGIDEKLFF. The chain uses TRBV7-9 and TRBJ1-4, with 10 bases fitting TRBD1. Germline-derived CDR1 and CDR2 are SEHNR and FQNEAQ (reference sequence). Trimming cost V 5 bases and J 8 bases; bases outside gene matches: 8. The CDR3 length is 15 residues. The whole variable domain, filled in from reference TRBV7-9 and TRBJ1-4, reads DTGVSQNPRHKITKRGQNVTFRCDPISEHNRLYWYRQTLGQGPEFLTYFQNEAQLEKSRLLSDRFSAERPKGSFSTLEIQRTEQGDSAMYLCASSPDRGIDEKLFFGSGTQLSVL.

V and J are TRBV19 and TRBJ1-2; D is possibly TRBD1 (6 bases). Trimming took 6 bases from V and 4 from J, leaving 24 bases between them. CDR3 length: 17 residues. Looked up from germline, CDR1 is LNHDA and CDR2 is SQIVND (reference sequence). CDR3 bases: TGTGCCAGTAGCACATTAACAGGGTTCGCGGGCCGCTATGGCTACACCTTC. As protein: CASSTLTGFAGRYGYTF.

The rearrangement uses TRBV5-1 and TRBJ2-1; 8 positions match TRBD2. Germline V gene data show CDR1 as SGHRS and CDR2 as YFSETQ. The CDR3 sequence is 14 residues long. V shed 5 bases, J shed 0 bases, and the junction held 1 base outside the gene matches. CDR3 sequence (DNA): TGCGCCAGCAGGAGCGGGAGCTCCTACAATGAGCAGTTCTTC. It translates to CASRSGSSYNEQFF.

The chain combines TRBV6-5 with TRBJ1-2; D uncertain. V was clipped by 2 bases and J by 6 bases, with 13 bases between them. The CDR3 is 14 amino acids. Germline V gene sequence: CDR1 MNHEY, CDR2 SVGAGI. CDR3 protein: CASSYPPTEDGYTF. CDR3 nucleotide sequence: TGTGCCAGCAGTTACCCCCCAACGGAGGATGGCTACACCTTC.